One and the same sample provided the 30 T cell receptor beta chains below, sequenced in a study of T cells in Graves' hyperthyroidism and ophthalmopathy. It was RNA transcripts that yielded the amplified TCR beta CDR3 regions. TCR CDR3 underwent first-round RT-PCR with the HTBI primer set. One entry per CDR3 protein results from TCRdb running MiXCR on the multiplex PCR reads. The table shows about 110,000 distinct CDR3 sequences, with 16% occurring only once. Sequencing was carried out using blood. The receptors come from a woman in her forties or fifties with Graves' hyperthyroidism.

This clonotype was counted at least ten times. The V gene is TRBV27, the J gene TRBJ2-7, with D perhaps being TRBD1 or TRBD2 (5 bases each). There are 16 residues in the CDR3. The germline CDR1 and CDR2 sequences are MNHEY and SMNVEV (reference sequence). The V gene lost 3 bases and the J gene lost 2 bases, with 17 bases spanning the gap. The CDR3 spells CASSFVRGLIAYEQYF. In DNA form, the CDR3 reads TGTGCCAGCAGTTTTGTGAGGGGCCTCATTGCCTACGAGCAGTACTTC.

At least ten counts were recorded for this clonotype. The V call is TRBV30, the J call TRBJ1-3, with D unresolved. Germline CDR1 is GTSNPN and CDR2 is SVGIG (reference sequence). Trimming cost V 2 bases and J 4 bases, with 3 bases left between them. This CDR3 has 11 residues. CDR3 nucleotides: TGTGCCTGGAGTCCGGGAAACACCATATATTTT. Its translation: CAWSPGNTIYF. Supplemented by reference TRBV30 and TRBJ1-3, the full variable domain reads SQTIHQWPATLVQPVGSPLSLECTVEGTSNPNLYWYRQAAGRGLQLLFYSVGIGQISSEVPQNLSASRPQDRQFILSSKKLLLSDSGFYLCAWSPGNTIYFGEGSWLTVV.

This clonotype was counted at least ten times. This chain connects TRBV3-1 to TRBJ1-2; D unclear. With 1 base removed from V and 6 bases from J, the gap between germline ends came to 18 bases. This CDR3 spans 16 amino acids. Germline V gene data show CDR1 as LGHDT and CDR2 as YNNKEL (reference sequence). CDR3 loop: CASSQASLQGFNGYTF. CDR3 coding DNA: TGTGCCAGCAGCCAAGCCTCATTACAAGGATTTAATGGCTACACCTTC. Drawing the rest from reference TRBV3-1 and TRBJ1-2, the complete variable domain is DTAVSQTPKYLVTQMGNDKSIKCEQNLGHDTMYWYKQDSKKFLKIMFSYNNKELIINETVPNRFSPKSPDKAHLNLHINSLELGDSAVYFCASSQASLQGFNGYTFGSGTRLTVV.

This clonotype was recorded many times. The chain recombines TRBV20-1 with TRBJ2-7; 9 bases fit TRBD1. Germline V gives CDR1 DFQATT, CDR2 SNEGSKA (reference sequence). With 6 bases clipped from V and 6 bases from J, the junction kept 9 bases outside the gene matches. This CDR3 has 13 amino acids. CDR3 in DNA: TGCAGTGCCACCCCCACAGGGGGCGGCGAGCAGTACGTC. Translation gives CSATPTGGGEQYV.

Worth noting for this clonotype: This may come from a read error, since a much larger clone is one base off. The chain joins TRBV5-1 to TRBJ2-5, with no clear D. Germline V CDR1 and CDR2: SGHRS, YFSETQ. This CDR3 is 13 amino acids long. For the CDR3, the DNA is TGCGCCAGCGGCTTGGGGATTGGTGAGACCCAGTACTTC. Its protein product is CASGLGIGETQYF.

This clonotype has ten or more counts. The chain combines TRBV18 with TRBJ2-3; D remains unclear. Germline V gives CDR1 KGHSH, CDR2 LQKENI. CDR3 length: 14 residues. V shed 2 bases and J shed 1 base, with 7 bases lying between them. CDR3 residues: CASSPGQGTDTQYF. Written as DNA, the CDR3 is TGTGCCAGCTCACCAGGTCAGGGCACAGATACGCAGTATTTT. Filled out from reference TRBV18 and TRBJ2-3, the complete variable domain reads NAGVMQNPRHLVRRRGQEARLRCSPMKGHSHVYWYRQLPEEGLKFMVYLQKENIIDESGMPKERFSAEFPKEGPSILRIQQVVRGDSAAYFCASSPGQGTDTQYFGPGTRLTVL.

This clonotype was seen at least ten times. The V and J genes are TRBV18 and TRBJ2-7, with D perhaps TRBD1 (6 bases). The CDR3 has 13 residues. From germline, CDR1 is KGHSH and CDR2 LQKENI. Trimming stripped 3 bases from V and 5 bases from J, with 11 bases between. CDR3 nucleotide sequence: TGTGCCAGCTCACCCAGGGGTTTCCACGAGCAGTACTTC. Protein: CASSPRGFHEQYF.

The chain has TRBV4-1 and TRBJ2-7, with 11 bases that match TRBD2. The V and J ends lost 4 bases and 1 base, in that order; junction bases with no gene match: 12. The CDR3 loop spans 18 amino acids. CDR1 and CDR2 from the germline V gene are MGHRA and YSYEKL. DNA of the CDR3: TGCGCCAGCAGCCGACGGGTGGTAGCGGGAGGGGATTCCTACGAGCAGTACTTC. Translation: CASSRRVVAGGDSYEQYF.

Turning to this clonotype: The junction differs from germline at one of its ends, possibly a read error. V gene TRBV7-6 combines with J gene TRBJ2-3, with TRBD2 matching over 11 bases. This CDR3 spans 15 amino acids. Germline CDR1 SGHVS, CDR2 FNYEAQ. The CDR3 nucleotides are TGTGCCAGCAGTTTAGCGGGAGGGCCTTCAGATACGCAGTATTTT. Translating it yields CASSLAGGPSDTQYF.

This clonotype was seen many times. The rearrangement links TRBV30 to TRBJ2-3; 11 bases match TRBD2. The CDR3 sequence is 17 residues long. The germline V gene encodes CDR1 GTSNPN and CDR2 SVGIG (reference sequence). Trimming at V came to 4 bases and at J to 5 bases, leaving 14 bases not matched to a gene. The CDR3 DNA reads TGTGCCTGGACCACGGGATTACTAGCGGGAGTGTTAGATACGCAGTATTTT. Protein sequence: CAWTTGLLAGVLDTQYF.

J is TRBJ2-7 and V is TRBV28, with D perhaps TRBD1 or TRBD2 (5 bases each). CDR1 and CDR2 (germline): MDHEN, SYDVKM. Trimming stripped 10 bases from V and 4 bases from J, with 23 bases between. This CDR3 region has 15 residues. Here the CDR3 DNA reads TGTGCCACCTCTCAATGGGGGAGTTCGTCGTACGAGCAGTACTTC. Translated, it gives CATSQWGSSSYEQYF.

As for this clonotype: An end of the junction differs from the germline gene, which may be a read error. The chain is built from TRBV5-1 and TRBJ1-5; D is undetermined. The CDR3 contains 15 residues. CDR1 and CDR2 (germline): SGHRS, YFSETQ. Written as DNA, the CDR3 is TGTGCCAGCAGCTTGGAGGGCGAAGATACGCAGCCCCAGCATTTT. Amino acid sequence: CASSLEGEDTQPQHF.

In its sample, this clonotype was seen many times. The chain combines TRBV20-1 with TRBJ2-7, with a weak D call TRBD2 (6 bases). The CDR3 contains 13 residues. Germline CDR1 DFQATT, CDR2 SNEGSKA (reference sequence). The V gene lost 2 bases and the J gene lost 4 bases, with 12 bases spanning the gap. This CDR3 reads CSARLTSLYEQYF. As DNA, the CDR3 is TGCAGTGCTAGACTCACTAGCCTTTACGAGCAGTACTTC.

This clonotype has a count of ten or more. CDR3 DNA: TGCAGTGCTAGAGATCTAGGACAGGGGTACGGCTACACCTTC. It specifies CSARDLGQGYGYTF. The chain links TRBV20-1 to TRBJ1-2; TRBD1 matches 9 bases. V gave up 0 bases and J gave up 8 bases; unmatched junction bases: 7. This CDR3 spans 14 amino acids. The germline gives CDR1 DFQATT, CDR2 SNEGSKA (reference sequence).

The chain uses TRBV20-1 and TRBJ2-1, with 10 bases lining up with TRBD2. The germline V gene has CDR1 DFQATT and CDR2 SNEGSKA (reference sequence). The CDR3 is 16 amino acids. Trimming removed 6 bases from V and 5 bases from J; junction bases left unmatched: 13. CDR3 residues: CSAPGTGTSVDNEQFF. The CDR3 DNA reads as TGCAGTGCCCCCGGGACCGGGACTAGCGTCGACAATGAGCAGTTCTTC.

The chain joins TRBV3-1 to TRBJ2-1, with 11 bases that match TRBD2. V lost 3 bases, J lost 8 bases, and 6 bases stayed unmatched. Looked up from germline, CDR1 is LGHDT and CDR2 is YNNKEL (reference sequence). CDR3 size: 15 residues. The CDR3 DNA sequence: TGTGCCAGCAGCCACCCACTAGCGGGAGACGATGAGCAGTTCTTC. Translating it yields CASSHPLAGDDEQFF.

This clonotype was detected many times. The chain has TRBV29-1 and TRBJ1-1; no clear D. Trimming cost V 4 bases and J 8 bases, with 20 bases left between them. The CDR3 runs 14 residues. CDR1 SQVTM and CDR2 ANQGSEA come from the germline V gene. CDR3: CSVVPPPPGGEAFF. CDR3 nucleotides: TGCAGCGTTGTCCCTCCCCCCCCGGGAGGGGAAGCTTTCTTT.

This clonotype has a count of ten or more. CDR3 amino acids: CASSQTGRQEPQHF. In DNA form, the CDR3 reads TGTGCCAGCAGCCAAACGGGTCGCCAGGAGCCCCAGCATTTT. The chain uses TRBV3-1 and TRBJ1-5; D uncertain. This CDR3 region has 14 residues. V lost 2 bases and J 8 bases, leaving 13 bases between the germline ends. Germline CDR1 reads LGHDT; CDR2 reads YNNKEL (reference sequence).

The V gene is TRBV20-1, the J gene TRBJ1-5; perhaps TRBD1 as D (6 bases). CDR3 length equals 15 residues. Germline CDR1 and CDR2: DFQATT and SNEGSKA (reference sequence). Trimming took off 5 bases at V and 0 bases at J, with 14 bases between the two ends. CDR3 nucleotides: TGCAGTGCTTCCATACAGGGATCTAGCAATCAGCCCCAGCATTTT. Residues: CSASIQGSSNQPQHF.

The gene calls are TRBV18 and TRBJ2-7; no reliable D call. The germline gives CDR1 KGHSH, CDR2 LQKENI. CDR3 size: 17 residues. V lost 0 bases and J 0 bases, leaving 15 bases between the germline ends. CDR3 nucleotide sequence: TGTGCCAGCTCACCACCGGGTGTACAGAAAAACTCCTACGAGCAGTACTTC. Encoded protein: CASSPPGVQKNSYEQYF.

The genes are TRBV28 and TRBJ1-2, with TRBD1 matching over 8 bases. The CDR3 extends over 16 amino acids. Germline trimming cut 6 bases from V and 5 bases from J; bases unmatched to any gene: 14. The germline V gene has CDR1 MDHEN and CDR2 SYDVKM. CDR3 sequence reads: CASSLGGRGRGYGYTF. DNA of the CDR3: TGTGCCAGCAGCCTAGGGGGCAGGGGGCGCGGATATGGCTACACCTTC.

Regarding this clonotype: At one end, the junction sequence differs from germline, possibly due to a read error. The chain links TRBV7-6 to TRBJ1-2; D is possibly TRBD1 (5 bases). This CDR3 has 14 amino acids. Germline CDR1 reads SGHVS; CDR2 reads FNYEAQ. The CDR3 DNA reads TGTGCCAGCAGCTGGGGCCGTTTTAACTATGGCCACACCTTC. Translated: CASSWGRFNYGHTF.

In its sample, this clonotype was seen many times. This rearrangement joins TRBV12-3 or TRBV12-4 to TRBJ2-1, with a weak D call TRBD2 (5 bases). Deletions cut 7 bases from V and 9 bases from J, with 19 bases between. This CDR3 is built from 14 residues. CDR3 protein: CASTPGGPVGEQFF. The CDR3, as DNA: TGTGCCAGCACCCCAGGCGGGCCGGTGGGTGAGCAGTTCTTC.

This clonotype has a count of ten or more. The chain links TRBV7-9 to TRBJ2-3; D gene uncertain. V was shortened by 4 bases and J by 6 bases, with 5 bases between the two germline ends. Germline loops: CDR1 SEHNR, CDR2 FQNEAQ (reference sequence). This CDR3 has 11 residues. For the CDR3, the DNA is TGTGCCAGCAGCTCCCGGGATACGCAGTATTTT. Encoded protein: CASSSRDTQYF.

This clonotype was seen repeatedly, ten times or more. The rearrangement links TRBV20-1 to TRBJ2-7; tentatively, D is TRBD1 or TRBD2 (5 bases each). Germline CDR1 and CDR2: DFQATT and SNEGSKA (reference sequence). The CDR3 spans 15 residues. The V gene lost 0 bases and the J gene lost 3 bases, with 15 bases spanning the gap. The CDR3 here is CSAREPGRRLYEQYF. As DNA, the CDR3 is TGCAGTGCTAGAGAACCGGGACGGAGGCTCTACGAGCAGTACTTC.

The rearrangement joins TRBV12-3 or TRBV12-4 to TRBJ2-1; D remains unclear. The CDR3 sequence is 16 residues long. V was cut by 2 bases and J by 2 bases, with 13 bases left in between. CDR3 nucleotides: TGTGCCAGCAGTTTAATGGCAACCCACACCTACAATGAGCAGTTCTTC. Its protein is CASSLMATHTYNEQFF.

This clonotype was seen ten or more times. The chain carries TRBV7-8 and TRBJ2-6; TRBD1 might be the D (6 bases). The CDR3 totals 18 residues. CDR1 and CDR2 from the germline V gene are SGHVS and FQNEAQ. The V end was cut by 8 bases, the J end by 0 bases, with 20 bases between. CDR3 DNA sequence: TGTGCCAGCCTCTGGACGGCTCTAGGGGGCTCTGGGGCCAACGTCCTGACTTTC. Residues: CASLWTALGGSGANVLTF.

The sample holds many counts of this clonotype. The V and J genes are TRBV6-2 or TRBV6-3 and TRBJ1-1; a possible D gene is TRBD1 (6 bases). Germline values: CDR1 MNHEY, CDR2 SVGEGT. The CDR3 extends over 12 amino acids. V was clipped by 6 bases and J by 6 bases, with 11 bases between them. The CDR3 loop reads CASSAGTPEAFF. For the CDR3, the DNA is TGTGCCAGCAGCGCCGGGACACCTGAAGCTTTCTTT.

Written as DNA, the CDR3 is TGTGCCAGCAGTCCTTTCGGACAGGGGGCCCTGGGGGTCTATGGCTACACCTTC. Its protein is CASSPFGQGALGVYGYTF. This chain joins TRBV28 and TRBJ1-2; 11 bases line up with TRBD1. This CDR3 has 18 residues. Germline V gene lookup returns CDR1 MDHEN and CDR2 SYDVKM. With V trimmed by 5 bases and J by 4 bases, 15 bases remained unmatched.

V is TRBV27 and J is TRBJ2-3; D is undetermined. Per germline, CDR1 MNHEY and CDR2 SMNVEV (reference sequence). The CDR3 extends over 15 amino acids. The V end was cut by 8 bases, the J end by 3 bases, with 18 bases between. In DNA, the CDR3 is TGTGCCAGCTGCGCCGCAATGGTTGGAACAGATACGCAGTATTTT. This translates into CASCAAMVGTDTQYF.